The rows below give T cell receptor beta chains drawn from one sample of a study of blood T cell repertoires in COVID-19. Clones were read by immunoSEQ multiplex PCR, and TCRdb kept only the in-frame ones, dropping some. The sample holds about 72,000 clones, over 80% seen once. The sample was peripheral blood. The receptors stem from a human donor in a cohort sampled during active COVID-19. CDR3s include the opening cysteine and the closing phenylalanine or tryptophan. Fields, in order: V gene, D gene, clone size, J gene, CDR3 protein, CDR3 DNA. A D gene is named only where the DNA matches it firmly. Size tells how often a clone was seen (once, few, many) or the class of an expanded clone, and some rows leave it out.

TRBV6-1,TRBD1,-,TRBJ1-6,CASSETGGLHSPLHF,TGTGCCAGCAGTGAAACAGGGGGCCTGCATTCACCCCTCCACTTT
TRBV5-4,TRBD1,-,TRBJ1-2,CASSLGADRRGDGYTF,TGTGCCAGCAGCTTGGGGGCGGACAGGCGGGGTGATGGCTACACCTTC
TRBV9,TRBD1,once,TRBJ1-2,CASRDDVRFSGQARWGYTF,TGTGCCAGCAGAGATGACGTAAGGTTTTCGGGACAGGCCCGGTGGGGCTACACCTTC
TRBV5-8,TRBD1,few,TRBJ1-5,CASSHRGGQPQHF,TGTGCCAGCAGTCACAGGGGTGGGCAGCCCCAGCATTTT
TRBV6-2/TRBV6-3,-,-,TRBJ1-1,CASSYARSDSEAFF,TGTGCCAGCAGTTACGCCCGTTCGGACAGCGAAGCTTTCTTT
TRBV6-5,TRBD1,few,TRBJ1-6,CASSPYRDSSSPLHF,TGTGCCAGCAGTCCATACCGGGACAGTAGTTCACCCCTCCACTTT
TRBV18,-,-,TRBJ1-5,CASSPLADSNQPQHF,TGTGCCAGCTCACCACTAGCCGATAGCAATCAGCCCCAGCATTTT
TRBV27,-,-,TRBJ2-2,CASRQGNTGELFF,TGTGCCAGCAGGCAGGGCAACACCGGGGAGCTGTTTTTT
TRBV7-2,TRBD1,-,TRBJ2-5,CASSSRTGKETQYF,TGTGCCAGCAGCTCCCGGACAGGGAAAGAGACCCAGTACTTC
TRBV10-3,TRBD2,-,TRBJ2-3,CAISLSGLLERGVDTQYF,TGTGCCATCAGCCTATCCGGACTTCTGGAGCGGGGGGTTGATACGCAGTATTTT
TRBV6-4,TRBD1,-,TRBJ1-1,CASSNRQGTEAFF,TGTGCCAGCAGTAACCGACAGGGGACTGAAGCTTTCTTT
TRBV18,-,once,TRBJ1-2,CASSTDSYGYTF,TGTGCCAGCTCTACCGACAGCTATGGCTACACCTTC
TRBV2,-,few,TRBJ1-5,CASSSTGLSNQPQHF,TGTGCCAGCAGTTCCACAGGGTTGAGCAATCAGCCCCAGCATTTT
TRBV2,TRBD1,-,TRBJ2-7,CASSEDPRTGGTYEQYF,TGTGCCAGCAGTGAAGACCCCCGGACAGGGGGAACCTACGAGCAGTACTTC
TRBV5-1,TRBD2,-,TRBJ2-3,CASSYRLAGNTDTQYF,TGCGCCAGCAGCTACCGACTAGCGGGGAACACAGATACGCAGTATTTT
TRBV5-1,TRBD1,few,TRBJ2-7,CASSLVSGGWSYEQYF,TGCGCCAGCAGCTTGGTTTCAGGGGGCTGGTCCTACGAGCAGTACTTC
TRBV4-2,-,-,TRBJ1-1,CASSQTAGTEAFF,TGTGCCAGCAGCCAAACAGCGGGCACTGAAGCTTTCTTT
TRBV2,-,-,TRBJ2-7,CASSSDSYEQYF,TGTGCCAGCAGTTCAGACTCCTACGAGCAGTACTTC
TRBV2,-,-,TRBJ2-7,CASFLSYEQYF,TGTGCCAGCTTCCTCTCCTACGAGCAGTACTTC
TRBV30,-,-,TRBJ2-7,CAWKGAGDIHEQYF,TGTGCCTGGAAAGGTGCAGGGGACATCCACGAGCAGTACTTC
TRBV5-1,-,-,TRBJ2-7,CASSLAPGLGGEQYF,TGCGCCAGCAGCTTGGCACCAGGTCTTGGAGGGGAGCAGTACTTC
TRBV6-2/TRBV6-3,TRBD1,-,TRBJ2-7,CASSDPGQGLNEQYF,TGTGCCAGCAGTGATCCGGGACAGGGGTTAAACGAGCAGTACTTC